The rows below give T cell receptor beta chains drawn from one sample of a study of T cell changes during pregnancy in multiple sclerosis. Assay: immunoSEQ multiplex PCR; the TCRdb copy retains only in-frame clones and omits some. The sample records 20,000 to 25,000 clones, about nine tenths being singletons. The material sequenced was CD8+ T cells from peripheral blood mononuclear cells, taken in the first trimester of pregnancy. These receptors were taken from a female donor in good health, enrolled as a control in a pregnancy study. Each CDR3 is given with its conserved first and last residue. Each record gives: clone size, V gene, D gene, J gene, CDR3 protein, CDR3 DNA. A D gene is named only where the DNA matches it firmly. Clone sizes are given selectively: once, few, many, or a class where the clone is expanded.

.,TRBV7-8,TRBD2,TRBJ2-6,CASSLSGGGAATGANVLTF,TGTGCCAGCAGCTTAAGTGGCGGGGGGGCCGCGACTGGGGCCAACGTCCTGACTTTC
.,TRBV19,TRBD1,TRBJ1-5,CASSPGQGYGQPQHF,TGTGCCAGTAGCCCGGGACAGGGCTACGGGCAGCCCCAGCATTTT
.,TRBV4-3,.,TRBJ1-1,CASSQDVEQHTEAFF,TGCGCCAGCAGCCAAGATGTGGAGCAACACACTGAAGCTTTCTTT
.,TRBV27,TRBD2,TRBJ2-7,CASSRPWAGGPHEQYF,TGTGCCAGCAGCCGTCCCTGGGCGGGGGGCCCCCACGAGCAGTACTTC
.,TRBV7-9,.,TRBJ2-1,CASETAGEQFF,TGTGCCAGCGAGACGGCGGGCGAGCAGTTCTTC
medium-sized,TRBV11-2,.,TRBJ2-2,CASSQGRSVNTGELFF,TGTGCCAGCAGCCAGGGCCGGTCCGTGAACACCGGGGAGCTGTTTTTT
.,TRBV10-3,TRBD2,TRBJ2-2,CAISDNVGGGITGELFF,TGTGCCATCAGTGATAATGTCGGGGGGGGCATCACCGGGGAGCTGTTTTTT
few,TRBV5-1,.,TRBJ1-1,CASSPWEGLNTEAFF,TGCGCCAGCAGCCCTTGGGAGGGTCTGAACACTGAAGCTTTCTTT
.,TRBV6-1,TRBD1,TRBJ2-2,CASSRTGTDSGELFF,TGTGCCAGCAGCCGGACAGGGACCGATTCCGGGGAGCTGTTTTTT
.,TRBV28,TRBD1,TRBJ2-7,CASRDRVTYEQYF,TGTGCCAGCCGGGACAGGGTCACCTACGAGCAGTACTTC
once,TRBV6-4,.,TRBJ1-1,CASSYPTGGAWWTEAFF,TGTGCCAGCAGTTACCCCACGGGGGGGGCCTGGTGGACTGAAGCTTTCTTT
.,TRBV7-9,.,TRBJ1-2,CASTPEENYGYTF,TGTGCCAGCACTCCGGAGGAGAACTATGGCTACACCTTC
.,TRBV19,TRBD1,TRBJ1-2,CASSIVPGTVYGYTF,TGTGCCAGTAGTATCGTCCCCGGGACAGTTTATGGCTACACCTTC
.,TRBV5-1,.,TRBJ2-7,CASGLTGSYEQYF,TGCGCCAGCGGACTAACGGGCTCCTACGAGCAGTACTTC
.,TRBV6-4,.,TRBJ1-1,CASRMDKVPGGTEAFF,TGTGCCAGCAGAATGGACAAGGTCCCTGGAGGGACTGAAGCTTTCTTT
.,TRBV10-3,.,TRBJ1-1,CAISETAMNTEAFF,TGTGCCATCAGTGAAACAGCCATGAACACTGAAGCTTTCTTT
.,TRBV27,.,TRBJ1-5,CASRGGQPQHF,TGTGCCAGCAGGGGGGGGCAGCCCCAGCATTTT
.,TRBV7-3,.,TRBJ2-2,CASSYSVGELFF,TGTGCCAGCAGCTACAGTGTCGGGGAGCTGTTTTTT
few,TRBV19,.,TRBJ1-1,CASSIMSGNTEAFF,TGTGCCAGTAGTATAATGAGTGGGAACACTGAAGCTTTCTTT
few,TRBV11-2,.,TRBJ1-2,CASSPSGEVGYTF,TGTGCCAGCAGCCCCTCGGGAGAGGTTGGCTACACCTTC
.,TRBV4-3,TRBD1,TRBJ1-2,CASSQARGGGYGYTF,TGCGCCAGCAGCCAAGCGAGAGGGGGCGGCTATGGCTACACCTTC
.,TRBV11-2,.,TRBJ1-2,CASSLGGGNGYTF,TGTGCCAGCAGCTTAGGAGGAGGGAATGGCTACACCTTC
.,TRBV5-3,TRBD1,TRBJ1-2,CARSRARDRVYTF,TGTGCCAGAAGCCGAGCCCGTGACAGGGTCTACACCTTC
once,TRBV4-1,.,TRBJ1-5,CASSPQRVRNQPQHF,TGCGCCAGCAGCCCCCAGAGGGTTCGGAATCAGCCCCAGCATTTT
.,TRBV7-9,.,TRBJ1-2,CASSPPGNYGYTF,TGTGCCAGCAGCCCTCCGGGGAACTATGGCTACACCTTC
.,TRBV7-8,.,TRBJ1-1,CASSLEWRGTEAFF,TGTGCCAGCAGCTTAGAATGGAGGGGCACTGAAGCTTTCTTT
.,TRBV7-2,TRBD2,TRBJ2-1,CASSPWTSGGNNEQFF,TGTGCCAGCAGCCCCTGGACTAGCGGGGGTAACAATGAGCAGTTCTTC
.,TRBV6-5,.,TRBJ2-5,CASSLLGREETQYF,TGTGCCAGCAGCTTACTTGGGAGAGAAGAGACCCAGTACTTC
.,TRBV5-5,.,TRBJ2-4,CASCALRVENIQYF,TGTGCCAGCTGCGCGCTCAGGGTTGAAAACATTCAGTACTTC
once,TRBV15,.,TRBJ2-5,CATSSGRQETQYF,TGTGCCACCTCCTCGGGGAGGCAAGAGACCCAGTACTTC
.,TRBV18,.,TRBJ1-2,CASSPGGTGGYTF,TGTGCCAGCTCACCGGGGGGAACCGGTGGCTACACCTTC
once,TRBV5-8,TRBD1,TRBJ1-5,CASSRGQGQDQPQHF,TGTGCCAGCAGCAGGGGACAGGGGCAAGATCAGCCCCAGCATTTT
.,TRBV18,TRBD1,TRBJ2-1,CASYPPGQGRDNEQFF,TGTGCCAGCTACCCGCCGGGACAGGGGAGGGACAATGAGCAGTTCTTC
.,TRBV15,TRBD2,TRBJ2-1,CATSSRGLAANEQFF,TGTGCCACCAGCAGCCGGGGACTAGCGGCCAATGAGCAGTTCTTC
.,TRBV4-3,TRBD1,TRBJ1-4,CASSQDRDRGYPEKLFF,TGCGCCAGCAGCCAAGATCGGGACAGGGGTTATCCGGAAAAACTGTTTTTT
.,TRBV4-3,TRBD1,TRBJ2-5,CASSQRQGVWETQYF,TGCGCCAGCAGCCAGCGACAGGGAGTTTGGGAGACCCAGTACTTC
once,TRBV19,.,TRBJ1-1,CASMGGGRNTEAFF,TGTGCCAGTATGGGGGGGGGTCGGAACACTGAAGCTTTCTTT
few,TRBV28,.,TRBJ1-2,CASSMTGDYGYTF,TGTGCCAGCAGTATGACAGGCGACTATGGCTACACCTTC
.,TRBV4-2,.,TRBJ2-6,CASSQDVQSGANVLTF,TGTGCCAGCAGCCAAGATGTACAATCTGGGGCCAACGTCCTGACTTTC
.,TRBV7-2,.,TRBJ2-5,CASSLGQGPETQYF,TGTGCCAGCAGCTTAGGGCAGGGTCCGGAGACCCAGTACTTC
.,TRBV5-1,.,TRBJ1-1,CASSLDILGPGGMNTEAFF,TGCGCCAGCAGCTTGGATATCTTGGGCCCGGGGGGCATGAACACTGAAGCTTTCTTT
once,TRBV11-2,.,TRBJ1-6,CASSWAGENSPLHF,TGTGCCAGCAGCTGGGCAGGGGAAAATTCACCCCTCCACTTT